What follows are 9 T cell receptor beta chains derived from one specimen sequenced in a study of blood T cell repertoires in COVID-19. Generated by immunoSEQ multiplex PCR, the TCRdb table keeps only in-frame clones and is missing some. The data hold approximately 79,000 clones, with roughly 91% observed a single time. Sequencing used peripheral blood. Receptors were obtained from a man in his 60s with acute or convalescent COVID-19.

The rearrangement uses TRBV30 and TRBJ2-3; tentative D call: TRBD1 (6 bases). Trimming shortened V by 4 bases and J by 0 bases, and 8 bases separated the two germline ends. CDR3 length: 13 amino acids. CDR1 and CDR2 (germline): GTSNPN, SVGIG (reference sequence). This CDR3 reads CAWNGQSTDTQYF. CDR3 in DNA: TGTGCCTGGAACGGACAGAGCACAGATACGCAGTATTTT.

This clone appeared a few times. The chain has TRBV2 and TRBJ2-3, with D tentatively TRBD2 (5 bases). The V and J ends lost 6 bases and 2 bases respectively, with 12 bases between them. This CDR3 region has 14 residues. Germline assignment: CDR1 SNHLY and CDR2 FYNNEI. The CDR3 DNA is TGTGCCAGCAGCGATAGCGCCACCACAGATACGCAGTATTTT. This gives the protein CASSDSATTDTQYF.

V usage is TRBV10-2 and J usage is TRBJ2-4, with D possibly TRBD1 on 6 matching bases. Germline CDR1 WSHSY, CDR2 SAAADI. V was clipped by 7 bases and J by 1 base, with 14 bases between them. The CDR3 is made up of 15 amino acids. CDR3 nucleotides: TGCGCCAGCATCCAAGGGGGATCCGCCAAAAACATTCAGTACTTC. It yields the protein CASIQGGSAKNIQYF.

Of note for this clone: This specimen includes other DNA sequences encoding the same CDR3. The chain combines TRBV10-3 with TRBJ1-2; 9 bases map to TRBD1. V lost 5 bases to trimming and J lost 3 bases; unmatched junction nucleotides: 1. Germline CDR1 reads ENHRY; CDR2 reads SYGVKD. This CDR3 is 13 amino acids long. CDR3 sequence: CAISRQGDYGYTF. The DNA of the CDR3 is TGTGCCATCAGTAGACAGGGGGACTATGGCTACACCTTC.

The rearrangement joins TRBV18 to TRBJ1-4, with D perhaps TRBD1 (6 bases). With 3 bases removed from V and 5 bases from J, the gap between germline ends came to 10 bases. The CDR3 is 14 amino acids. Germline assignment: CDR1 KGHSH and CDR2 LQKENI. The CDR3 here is CASSPWQGNEKLFF. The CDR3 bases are TGTGCCAGCTCACCCTGGCAGGGGAATGAAAAACTGTTTTTT.

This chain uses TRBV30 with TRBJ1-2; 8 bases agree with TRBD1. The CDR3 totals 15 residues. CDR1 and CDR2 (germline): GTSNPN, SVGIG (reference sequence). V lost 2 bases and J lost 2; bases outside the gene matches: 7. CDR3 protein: CAWSTLGQGNYGYTF. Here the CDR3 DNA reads TGTGCCTGGAGTACCCTTGGACAGGGAAACTATGGCTACACCTTC.

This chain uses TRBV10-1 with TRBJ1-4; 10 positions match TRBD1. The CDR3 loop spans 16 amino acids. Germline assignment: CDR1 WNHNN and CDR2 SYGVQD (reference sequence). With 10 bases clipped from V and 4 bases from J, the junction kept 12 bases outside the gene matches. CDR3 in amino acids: CAITPDRGEFNEKLFF. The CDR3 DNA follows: TGCGCCATTACCCCGGACAGGGGGGAATTTAATGAAAAACTGTTTTTT.

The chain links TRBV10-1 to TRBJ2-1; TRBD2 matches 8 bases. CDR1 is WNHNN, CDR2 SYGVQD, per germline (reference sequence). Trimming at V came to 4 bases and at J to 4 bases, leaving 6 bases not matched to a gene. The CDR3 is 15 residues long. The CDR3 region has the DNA TGCGCCAGCAGTGCGAGCGGGGGACCTTACAATGAGCAGTTCTTC. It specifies CASSASGGPYNEQFF.

This CDR3 is CASSPTPSWYNEQFF. CDR3 DNA: TGTGCCAGCAGCCCGACACCCTCTTGGTACAATGAGCAGTTCTTC. This sequence joins TRBV7-9 and TRBJ2-1, with unresolved D. V was cut by 5 bases and J by 4 bases, with 15 bases left in between. This CDR3 is built from 15 residues. The germline CDR1 and CDR2 sequences are SEHNR and FQNEAQ (reference sequence).